This TCR beta chain was documented in a study of blood T cells in healthy people across ages. Using a J-beta primer mix together with a sample-barcoded 5' primer, a second PCR was run for roughly 6 to 12 cycles. Each of the samples gave a minimum of 3 million paired-end reads that contained CDR3. TCRdb reprocessed the 5' RACE reads via MiXCR and lists one record per CDR3 protein. The data show approximately 2,000,000 distinct CDR3 sequences, around 40% seen once. A remark on this clonotype: Its antigen is unidentified.

The amount of total RNA extracted per sample was at least 5.5 micrograms. Trimming took off 3 bases at V and 0 bases at J, with 11 bases between the two ends. Germline loops: CDR1 DFQATT, CDR2 SNEGSKA (reference sequence). The length of the CDR3 is 14 residues. General study points: Among T cells, TCR beta diversity per million cells dropped roughly linearly as age rose. It was found that TCR beta diversity correlated strongly with the percentage of naive T cells.

The rearrangement links TRBV20-1 to TRBJ1-1; perhaps TRBD1 as D (6 bases). The receptor's source is a human donor in good health. The sequencing sample was made of blood. CDR3 sequence: CSARRSGVNTEAFF. CDR3 bases: TGCAGTGCTAGGAGGTCAGGGGTGAACACTGAAGCTTTCTTT.